This T cell receptor beta chain was profiled in a study of T cells expressing NK-cell markers. On this clonotype itself: Its specificity is not known.

Germline loops: CDR1 LNHDA, CDR2 SQIVND (reference sequence). The CDR3 totals 13 residues. No DNA is given; TCRdb re-called the 5' RACE reads and lists each CDR3 protein once. This table holds about 540,000 distinct CDR3 sequences. Study findings and constraints: In a group of 5 to 7 donors, dominant NKG2C+ clonotypes represented about 1.0-7.5% of CD8+ T cells. Certain NKG2C+ T cell clones were expanded, and their HCMV specificity remained unclear. Similarly, these clonotypes led the CD3+CD56-NKG2C+ fraction as well in several donors.

The receptor's source is a man aged 18 to 30 in good health. The genes are TRBV19 and TRBJ1-4. The specimen was blood T cells: a sorted CD56 or NKG2C T cell subset, CD4+ or CD8+ T cells, or bulk PBMC T cells (not recorded which). The CDR3 loop reads CASSVNNAEKLFF.